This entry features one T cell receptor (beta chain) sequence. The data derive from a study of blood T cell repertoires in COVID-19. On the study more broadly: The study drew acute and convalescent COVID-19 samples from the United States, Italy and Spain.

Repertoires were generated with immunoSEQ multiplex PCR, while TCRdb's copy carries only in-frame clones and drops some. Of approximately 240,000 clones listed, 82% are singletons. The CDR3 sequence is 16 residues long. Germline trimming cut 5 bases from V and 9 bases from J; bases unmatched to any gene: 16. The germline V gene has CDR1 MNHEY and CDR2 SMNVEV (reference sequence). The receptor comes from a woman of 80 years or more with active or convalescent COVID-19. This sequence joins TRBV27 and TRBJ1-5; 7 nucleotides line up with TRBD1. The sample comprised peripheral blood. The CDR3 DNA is TGTGCCAGCAGTCCCCGGGACAGCATAGCAATCACGCCCCAGCATTTT. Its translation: CASSPRDSIAITPQHF.